This TCR beta chain was documented in a study of cytomegalovirus exposure and HLA in healthy donors. Across the study: The same platform was used for the 100 to 150 validation repertoires and the 500 to 700 first-cohort repertoires, a later analysis reported. Overall study results and limits: It was confirmed in vitro that a few of the CMV-associated chains were specific for CMV antigens. A list of around 150 TCR beta chains associated with cytomegalovirus was given.

Profiled with immunoSEQ multiplex PCR; TCRdb holds only in-frame clones, not every one. The data contain more than 300,000 clones, roughly 85% of them seen just once; the ten biggest clones take up approximately 0.86%. While the first cohort had some 700 subjects, the donors belonged to the separate validation cohort of more than 95 subjects. J lost 8 bases, V lost 7 bases, and 11 bases had no gene match. The CDR3 loop spans 14 amino acids. The germline gives CDR1 SNHLY, CDR2 FYNNEI. Remarks on this clone: Its antigen is still unknown.

This receptor was taken from a woman aged 18-29 years in good health and CMV-seronegative. The V and J genes are TRBV2 and TRBJ2-1; the match to TRBD1 covers 7 bases. The specimen sequenced was PBMCs. CDR3 loop: CASTRDRHRYEQFF. The CDR3, as DNA: TGTGCCAGCACCCGGGACAGACATAGGTATGAGCAGTTCTTC. The full variable domain, with the rest looked up from reference TRBV2 and TRBJ2-1, is EPEVTQTPSHQVTQMGQEVILRCVPISNHLYFYWYRQILGQKVEFLVSFYNNEISEKSEIFDDQFSVERPDGSNFTLKIRSTKLEDSAMYFCASTRDRHRYEQFFGPGTRLTVL.